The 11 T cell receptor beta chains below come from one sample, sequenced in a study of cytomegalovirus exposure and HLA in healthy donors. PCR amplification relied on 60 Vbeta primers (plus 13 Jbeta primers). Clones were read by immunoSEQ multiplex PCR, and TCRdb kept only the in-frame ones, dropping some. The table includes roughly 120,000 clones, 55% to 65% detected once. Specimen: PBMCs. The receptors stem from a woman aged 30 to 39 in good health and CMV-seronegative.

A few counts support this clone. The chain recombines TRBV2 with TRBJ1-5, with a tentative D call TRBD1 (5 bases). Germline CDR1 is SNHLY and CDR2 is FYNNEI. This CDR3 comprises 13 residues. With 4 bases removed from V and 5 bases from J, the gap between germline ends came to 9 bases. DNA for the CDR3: TGTGCCAGCAGTGGGTTCAGGGATCAGCCCCAGCATTTT. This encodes CASSGFRDQPQHF.

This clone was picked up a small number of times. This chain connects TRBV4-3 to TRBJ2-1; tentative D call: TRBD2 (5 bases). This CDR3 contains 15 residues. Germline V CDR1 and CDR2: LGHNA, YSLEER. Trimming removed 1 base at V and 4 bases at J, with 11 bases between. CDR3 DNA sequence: TGCGCCAGCAGCCAAGGCGTCACGGGGTACAATGAGCAGTTCTTC. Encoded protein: CASSQGVTGYNEQFF.

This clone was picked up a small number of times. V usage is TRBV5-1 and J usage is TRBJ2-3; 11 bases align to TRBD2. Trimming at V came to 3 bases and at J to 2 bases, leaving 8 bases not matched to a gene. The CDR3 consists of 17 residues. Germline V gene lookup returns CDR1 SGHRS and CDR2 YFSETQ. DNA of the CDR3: TGCGCCAGCAGCTCCCCCGGGACTAGCGGATACACAGATACGCAGTATTTT. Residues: CASSSPGTSGYTDTQYF.

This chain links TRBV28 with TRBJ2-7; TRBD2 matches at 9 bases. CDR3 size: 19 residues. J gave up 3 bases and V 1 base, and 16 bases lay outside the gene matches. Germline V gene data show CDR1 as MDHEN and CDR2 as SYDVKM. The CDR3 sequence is CASSLSGGSGSRSVYEQYF. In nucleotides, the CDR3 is TGTGCCAGCAGTTTATCTGGGGGTAGCGGGAGTAGGTCGGTCTACGAGCAGTACTTC.

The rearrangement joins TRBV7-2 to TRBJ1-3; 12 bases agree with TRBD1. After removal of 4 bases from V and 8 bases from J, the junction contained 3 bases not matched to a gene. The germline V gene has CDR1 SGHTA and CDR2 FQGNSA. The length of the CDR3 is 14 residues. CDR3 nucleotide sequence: TGTGCCAGCAGCTCGGGACAGGGGGCGGACACCATATATTTT. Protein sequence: CASSSGQGADTIYF. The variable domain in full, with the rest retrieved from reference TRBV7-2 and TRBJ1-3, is GAGVSQSPSNKVTEKGKDVELRCDPISGHTALYWYRQSLGQGLEFLIYFQGNSAPDKSGLPSDRFSAERTGGSVSTLTIQRTQQEDSAVYLCASSSGQGADTIYFGEGSWLTVV.

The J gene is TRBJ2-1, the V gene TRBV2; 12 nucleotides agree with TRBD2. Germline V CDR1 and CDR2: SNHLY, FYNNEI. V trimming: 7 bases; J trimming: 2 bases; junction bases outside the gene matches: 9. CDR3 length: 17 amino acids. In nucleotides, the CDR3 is TGTGCCAGCAAACCCCGACTAGCGGGAGTTCCCTACAATGAGCAGTTCTTC. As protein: CASKPRLAGVPYNEQFF. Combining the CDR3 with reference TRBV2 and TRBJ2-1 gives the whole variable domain EPEVTQTPSHQVTQMGQEVILRCVPISNHLYFYWYRQILGQKVEFLVSFYNNEISEKSEIFDDQFSVERPDGSNFTLKIRSTKLEDSAMYFCASKPRLAGVPYNEQFFGPGTRLTVL.

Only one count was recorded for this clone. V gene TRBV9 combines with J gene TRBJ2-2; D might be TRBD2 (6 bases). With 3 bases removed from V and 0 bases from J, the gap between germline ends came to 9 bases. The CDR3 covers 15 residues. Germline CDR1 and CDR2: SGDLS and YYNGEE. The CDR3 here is CASSASGANTGELFF. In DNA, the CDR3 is TGTGCCAGCAGCGCCTCGGGAGCGAACACCGGGGAGCTGTTTTTT.

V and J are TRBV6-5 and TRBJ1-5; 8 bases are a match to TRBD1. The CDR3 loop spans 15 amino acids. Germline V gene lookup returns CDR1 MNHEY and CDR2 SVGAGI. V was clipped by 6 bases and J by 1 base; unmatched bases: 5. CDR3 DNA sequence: TGTGCCAGCAGCTGGGACAGGTGGAGCAATCAGCCCCAGCATTTT. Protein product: CASSWDRWSNQPQHF.

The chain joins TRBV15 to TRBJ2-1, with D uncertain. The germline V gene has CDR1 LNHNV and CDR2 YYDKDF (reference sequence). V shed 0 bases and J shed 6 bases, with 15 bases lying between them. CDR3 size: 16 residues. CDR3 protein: CATSREASATSNEQFF. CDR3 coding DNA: TGTGCCACCAGCAGAGAGGCTAGTGCAACTTCCAATGAGCAGTTCTTC.

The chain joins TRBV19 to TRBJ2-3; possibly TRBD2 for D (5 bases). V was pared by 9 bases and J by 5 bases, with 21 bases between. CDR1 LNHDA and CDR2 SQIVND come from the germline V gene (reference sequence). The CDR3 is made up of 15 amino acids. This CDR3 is CASRSIPPRGDTQYF. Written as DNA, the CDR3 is TGTGCCAGCAGATCAATACCTCCACGGGGAGATACGCAGTATTTT.

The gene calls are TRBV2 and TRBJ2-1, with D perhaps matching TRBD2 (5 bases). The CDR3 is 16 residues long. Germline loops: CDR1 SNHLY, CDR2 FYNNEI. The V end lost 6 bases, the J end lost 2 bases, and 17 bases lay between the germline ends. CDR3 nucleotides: TGTGCCAGCAGAGAGGGTCCGGGATTTACCTACAATGAGCAGTTCTTC. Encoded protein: CASREGPGFTYNEQFF.